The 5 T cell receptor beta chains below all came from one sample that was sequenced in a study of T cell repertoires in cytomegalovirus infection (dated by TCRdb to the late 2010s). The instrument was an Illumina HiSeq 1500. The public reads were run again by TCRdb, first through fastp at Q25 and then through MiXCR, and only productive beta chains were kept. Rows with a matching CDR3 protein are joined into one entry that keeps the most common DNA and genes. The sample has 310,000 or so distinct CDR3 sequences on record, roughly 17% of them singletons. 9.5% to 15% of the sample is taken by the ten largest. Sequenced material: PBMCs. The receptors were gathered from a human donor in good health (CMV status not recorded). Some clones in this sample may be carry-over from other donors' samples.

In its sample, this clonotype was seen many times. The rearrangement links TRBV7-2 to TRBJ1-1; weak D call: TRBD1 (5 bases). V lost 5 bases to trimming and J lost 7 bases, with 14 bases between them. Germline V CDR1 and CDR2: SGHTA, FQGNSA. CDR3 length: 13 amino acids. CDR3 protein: CASSQGHMSEAFF. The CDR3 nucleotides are TGTGCCAGCAGCCAGGGTCATATGAGTGAAGCTTTCTTT.

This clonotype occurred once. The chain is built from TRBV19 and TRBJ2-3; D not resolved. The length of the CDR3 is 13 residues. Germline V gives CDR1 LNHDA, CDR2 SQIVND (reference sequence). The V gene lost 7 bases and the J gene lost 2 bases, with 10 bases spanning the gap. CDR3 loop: CASTSPITDTQYF. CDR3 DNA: TGTGCCAGTACCAGCCCCATCACAGATACGCAGTATTTT.

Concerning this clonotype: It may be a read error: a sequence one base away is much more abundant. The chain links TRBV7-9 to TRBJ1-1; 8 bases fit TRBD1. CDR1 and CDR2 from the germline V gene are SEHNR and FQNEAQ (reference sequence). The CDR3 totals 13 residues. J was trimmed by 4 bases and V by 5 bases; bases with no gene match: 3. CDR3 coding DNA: TGTGCCAGCAGCCGGACAGGGCCCACTGAAGCTTTCTTT. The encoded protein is CASSRTGPTEAFF.

CDR3 region: CSARERRGGGEQYF. CDR3 nucleotides: TGCAGTGCTAGGGAAAGGAGGGGGGGCGGCGAGCAGTACTTC. The chain has TRBV20-1 and TRBJ2-7, with D perhaps matching TRBD2 (7 bases). The CDR3 runs 14 residues. The V and J ends lost 3 bases and 6 bases respectively, with 18 bases between them. Germline loops: CDR1 DFQATT, CDR2 SNEGSKA (reference sequence).

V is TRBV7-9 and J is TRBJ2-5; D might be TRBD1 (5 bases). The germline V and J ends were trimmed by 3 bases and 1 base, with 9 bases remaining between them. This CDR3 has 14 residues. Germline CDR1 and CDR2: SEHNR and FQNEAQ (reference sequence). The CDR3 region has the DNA TGTGCCAGCAGCTTGTATACAGGCCAAGAGACCCAGTACTTC. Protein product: CASSLYTGQETQYF.